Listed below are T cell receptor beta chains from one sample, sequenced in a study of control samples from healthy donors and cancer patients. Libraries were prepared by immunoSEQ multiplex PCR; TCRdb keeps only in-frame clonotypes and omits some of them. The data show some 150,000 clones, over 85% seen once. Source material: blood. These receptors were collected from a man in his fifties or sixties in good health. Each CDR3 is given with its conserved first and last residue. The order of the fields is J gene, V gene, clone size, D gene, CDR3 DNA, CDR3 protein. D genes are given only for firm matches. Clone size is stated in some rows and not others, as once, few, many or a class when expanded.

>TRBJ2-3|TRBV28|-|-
TGTGCCTCCGGGACCGGTTCAAAAGAGTATTTT
CASGTGSKEYF
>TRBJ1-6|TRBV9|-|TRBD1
TGTGCCAGCAGCGTAGATGCAGGGGGCAGTGGTTCACCCCTCCACTTT
CASSVDAGGSGSPLHF
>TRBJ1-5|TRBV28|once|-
TGTGCCAGCAGTCCCCCCACCCGAACCGGACAGCCCCAGCATTTT
CASSPPTRTGQPQHF
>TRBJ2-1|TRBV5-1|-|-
TGCGCCAGCAGCTTGCAGCGCAATGAGCAGTTCTTC
CASSLQRNEQFF
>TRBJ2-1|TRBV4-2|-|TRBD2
TGTGCCAGCAGCCAAGATCTGGACGGGAGGGCCAAGTTCTTC
CASSQDLDGRAKFF
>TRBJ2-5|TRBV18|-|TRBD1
TGTGCCAGCTCACCACCGCCGGGACAGGGAGATGAGACCCAGTACTTC
CASSPPPGQGDETQYF
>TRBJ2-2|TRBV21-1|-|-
TGTGCCAGCAGCTCACGACAGGGCAAGACCGGGGAGCTGTTTTTT
CASSSRQGKTGELFF
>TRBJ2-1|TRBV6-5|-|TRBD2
TGTGCCAGCAGCCCCAGAGCGGGGTCCTACAATGAGCAGTTCTTC
CASSPRAGSYNEQFF
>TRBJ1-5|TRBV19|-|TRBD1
TGTGCCAGTAGCCAGGGGGGGGGCAGCAATCAGCCCCAGCATTTT
CASSQGGGSNQPQHF
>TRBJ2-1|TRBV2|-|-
TGTGCCAGCACTAACTTGGTGAGACAAACTAGCCCTTATGAGCAGTTCTTC
CASTNLVRQTSPYEQFF
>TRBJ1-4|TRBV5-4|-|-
TGTGCCAGCAGCCGAGGAGCAACTAATGAAAAACTGTTTTTT
CASSRGATNEKLFF
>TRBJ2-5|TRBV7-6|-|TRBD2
TGTGCCAGCAGTTCGACTAGCGGTCCGATAGCGGAGACCCAGTACTTC
CASSSTSGPIAETQYF
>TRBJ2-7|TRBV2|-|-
TGTGCCAGCAGTGTAACAGGATACGAGCAGTACTTC
CASSVTGYEQYF
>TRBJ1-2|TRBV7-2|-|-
TGTGCCAGCAGCTTAGGCCCAGCAACTAACTATGGCTACACCTTC
CASSLGPATNYGYTF
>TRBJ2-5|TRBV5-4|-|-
TGTGCCAGCAGCTTGGGTGGGAAGGAGACCCAGTACTTC
CASSLGGKETQYF
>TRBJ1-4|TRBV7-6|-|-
TGTGCCAGCAGCTTAGGTCCCGGGACGTTTGAAAAACTGTTTTTT
CASSLGPGTFEKLFF
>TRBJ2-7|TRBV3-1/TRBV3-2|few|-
TGTGCCAGCAGCCAAGCCGGGACGGCTACCTACGAGCAGTACTTC
CASSQAGTATYEQYF
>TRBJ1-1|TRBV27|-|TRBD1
TGTGCCAGCAGTTTTAACAGGGGGTTCAGTGAAGCTTTCTTT
CASSFNRGFSEAFF
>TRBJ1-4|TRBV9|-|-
TGTGCCAGCAGCGTAGCAGGGTTCACTAATGAAAAACTGTTTTTT
CASSVAGFTNEKLFF
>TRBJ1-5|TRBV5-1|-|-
TGCGCCAGCAGCTTGTCGGGTGATCAGCCCCAGCATTTT
CASSLSGDQPQHF
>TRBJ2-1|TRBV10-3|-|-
TGTGCCATCAGTGAGGGACGGGGGACGGGTGAGCAGTTCTTC
CAISEGRGTGEQFF
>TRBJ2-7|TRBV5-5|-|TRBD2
TGTGCCAGCAGCTTTCTAGCGGGGCCCTACGAGCAGTACTTC
CASSFLAGPYEQYF
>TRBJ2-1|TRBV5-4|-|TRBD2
TGTGCCAGCAGCTCTAGCGGGAGCTCCTACAATGAGCAGTTCTTC
CASSSSGSSYNEQFF
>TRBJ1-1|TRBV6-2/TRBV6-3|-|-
TGTGCCAGCAGCCTAGCTTTTGTGAACGGTGAAGCTTTCTTT
CASSLAFVNGEAFF
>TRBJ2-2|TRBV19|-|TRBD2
TGTGCCAGTAGTATAGGGCTAGCGGGAGTCCACACCGGGGAGCTGTTTTTT
CASSIGLAGVHTGELFF
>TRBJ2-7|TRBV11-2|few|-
TGTGCCAGCAACCGTCACGCCGCCTACGAGCAGTACTTC
CASNRHAAYEQYF
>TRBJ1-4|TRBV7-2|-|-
TGTGCCAGCAGCTACTCCTTACAGGGAGGGGCAACTAATGAAAAACTGTTTTTT
CASSYSLQGGATNEKLFF
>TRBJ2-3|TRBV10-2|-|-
TGCGCCAGCAGTCTTGGGATTGGCACAGATACGCAGTATTTT
CASSLGIGTDTQYF